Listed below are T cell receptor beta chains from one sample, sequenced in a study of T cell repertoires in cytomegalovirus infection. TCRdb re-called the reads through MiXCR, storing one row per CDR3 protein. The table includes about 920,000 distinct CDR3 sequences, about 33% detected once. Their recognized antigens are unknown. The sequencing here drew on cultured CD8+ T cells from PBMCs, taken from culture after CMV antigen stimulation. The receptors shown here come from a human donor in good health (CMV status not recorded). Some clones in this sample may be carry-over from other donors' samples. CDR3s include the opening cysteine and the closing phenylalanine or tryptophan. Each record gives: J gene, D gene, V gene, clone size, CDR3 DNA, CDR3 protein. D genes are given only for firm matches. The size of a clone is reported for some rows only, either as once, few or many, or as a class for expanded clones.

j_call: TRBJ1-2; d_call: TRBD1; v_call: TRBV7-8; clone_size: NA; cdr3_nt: TGTGCCAGCAGCCCTACAGCCGACAGGGTTGACTATGGCTACACCTTC; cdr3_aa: CASSPTADRVDYGYTF
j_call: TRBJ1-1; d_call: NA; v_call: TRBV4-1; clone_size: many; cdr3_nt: TGCGCCAGCAGCCAAGGCGCGGGGGGAAGCACTGAAGCTTTCTTT; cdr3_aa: CASSQGAGGSTEAFF
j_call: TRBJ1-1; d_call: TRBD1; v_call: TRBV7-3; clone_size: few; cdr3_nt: TGTGCCAGCAGCCGACAGGGAGCTATGAACACTGAAGCTTTCTTT; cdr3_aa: CASSRQGAMNTEAFF
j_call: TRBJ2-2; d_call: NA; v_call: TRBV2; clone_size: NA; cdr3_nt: TGTGCCAGCAGTTGGACGGCGAAGAACACCGGGGAGCTGTTTTTT; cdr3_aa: CASSWTAKNTGELFF
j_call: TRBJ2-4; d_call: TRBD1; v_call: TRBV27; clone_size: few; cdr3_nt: TGTGCCAGCAGTTTACTCCGGGACAGAGAGAACATTCAGTACTTC; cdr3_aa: CASSLLRDRENIQYF
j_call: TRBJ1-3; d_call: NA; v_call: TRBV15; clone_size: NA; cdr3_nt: TGTGCCACCAGCAGAGAAGAATCTGGAAACACCATATATTTT; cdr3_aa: CATSREESGNTIYF
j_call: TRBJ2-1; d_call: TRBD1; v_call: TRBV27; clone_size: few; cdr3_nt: TGTGCCAGCAGTTTACTAGGGGGCCCTGAGCAGTTCTTC; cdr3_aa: CASSLLGGPEQFF
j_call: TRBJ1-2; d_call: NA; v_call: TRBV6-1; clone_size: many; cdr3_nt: TGTGCCAGCAGGGGACCCGGGACCGACCACTATGGCTACACCTTC; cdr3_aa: CASRGPGTDHYGYTF
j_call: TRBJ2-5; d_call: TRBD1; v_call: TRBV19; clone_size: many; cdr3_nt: TGTGCCAGTAGCGTAGGGGGCGCCGAGACCCAGTACTTC; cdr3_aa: CASSVGGAETQYF
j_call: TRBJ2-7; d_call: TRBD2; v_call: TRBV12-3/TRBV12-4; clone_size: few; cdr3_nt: TGTGCCAGCAGCCGTCCCGGGGGGGGTTCCTACGAGCAGTACTTC; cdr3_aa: CASSRPGGGSYEQYF
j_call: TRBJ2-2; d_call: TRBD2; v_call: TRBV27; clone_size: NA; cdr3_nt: TGTGCCAGCAGTCTTCTCGGGGGGGGGGCGAACACCGGGGAGCTGTTTTTT; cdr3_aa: CASSLLGGGANTGELFF
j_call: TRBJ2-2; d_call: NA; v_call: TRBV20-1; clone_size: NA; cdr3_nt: TGCAGTGCTTTTACTCTTCCGGGGGAGCTGTTTTTT; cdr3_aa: CSAFTLPGELFF
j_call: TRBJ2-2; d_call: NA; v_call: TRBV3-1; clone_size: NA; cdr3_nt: TGTGCCAGCAGCCAAAGGGGGGGATTCGGGGAGCTGTTTTTT; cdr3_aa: CASSQRGGFGELFF
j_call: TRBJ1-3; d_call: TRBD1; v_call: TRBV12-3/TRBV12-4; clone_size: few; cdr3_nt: TGTGCCAGCAGGGGACAGCTCTCTGGAAACACCATATATTTT; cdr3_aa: CASRGQLSGNTIYF
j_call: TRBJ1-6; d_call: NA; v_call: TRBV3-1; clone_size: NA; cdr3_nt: TGTGCCAGCAGCCAAGAAGCAGGGGTCGGGTCACCCCTCCACTTT; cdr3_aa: CASSQEAGVGSPLHF
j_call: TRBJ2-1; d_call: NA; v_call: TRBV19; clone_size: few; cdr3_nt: TGTGCCAGTAGTGCCTCGGACAGAAATGAGCAGTTCTTC; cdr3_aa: CASSASDRNEQFF
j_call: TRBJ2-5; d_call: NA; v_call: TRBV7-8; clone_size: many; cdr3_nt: TGTGCCAGCAGCTTAGTTCCCCCGGACGCTGGCATAGAGGAGACCCAGTACTTC; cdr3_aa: CASSLVPPDAGIEETQYF
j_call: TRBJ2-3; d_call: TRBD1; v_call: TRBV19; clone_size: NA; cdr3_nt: TGTGCCAGTAGTCCGTTGACAGGGGGTATTGGCACAGATACGCAGTATTTT; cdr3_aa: CASSPLTGGIGTDTQYF
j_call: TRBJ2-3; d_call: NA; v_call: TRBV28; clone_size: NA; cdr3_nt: TGTGCCAGCAGTTTCCTCGGGACACCCACAGATACGCAGTATTTT; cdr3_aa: CASSFLGTPTDTQYF
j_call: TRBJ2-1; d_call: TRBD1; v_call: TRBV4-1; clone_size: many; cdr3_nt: TGCGCCAGCAGCCAAGGAGGGAGCACAGGGGGAAATGAGCAGTTCTTC; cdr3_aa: CASSQGGSTGGNEQFF
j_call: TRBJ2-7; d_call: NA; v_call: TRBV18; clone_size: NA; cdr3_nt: TGTGCCAGCTCACCACCTCAGTTGGCGACGGACGAGCAGTACTTC; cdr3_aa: CASSPPQLATDEQYF
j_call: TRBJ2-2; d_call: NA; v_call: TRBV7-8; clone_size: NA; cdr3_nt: TGTGCCAGCAGCCCGAGTGGGTTAGGCGGGGAGCTGTTTTTT; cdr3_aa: CASSPSGLGGELFF
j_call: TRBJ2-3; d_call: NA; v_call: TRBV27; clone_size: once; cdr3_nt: TGTGCCAGCAGTTCGACTGGCGCCTCAACGCAGTATTTT; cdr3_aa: CASSSTGASTQYF
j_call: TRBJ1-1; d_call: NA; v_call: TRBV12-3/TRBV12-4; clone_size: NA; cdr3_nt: TGTGCCAGCAGTTTCGGTTCCGAGGCTGAAGCTTTCTTT; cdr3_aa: CASSFGSEAEAFF
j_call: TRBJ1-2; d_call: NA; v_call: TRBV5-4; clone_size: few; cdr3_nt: TGTGCCAGCAGCAGTCAAATCAGCATCGATTATGGCTACACCTTC; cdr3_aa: CASSSQISIDYGYTF
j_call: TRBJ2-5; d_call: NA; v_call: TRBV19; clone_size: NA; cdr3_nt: TGTGCCAGTAGTATGACAGGACCTAAAGAGACCCAGTACTTC; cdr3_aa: CASSMTGPKETQYF
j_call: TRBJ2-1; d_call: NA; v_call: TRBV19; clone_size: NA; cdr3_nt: TGTGCCAGTAGTATTGGCCTCCGGGACGATAATGAGCAGTTCTTC; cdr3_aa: CASSIGLRDDNEQFF
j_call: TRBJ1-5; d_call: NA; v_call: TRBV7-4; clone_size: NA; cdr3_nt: TGTGCCAGCAGTACCAATCGGGCCGCCAATCAGCCCCAGCATTTT; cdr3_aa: CASSTNRAANQPQHF
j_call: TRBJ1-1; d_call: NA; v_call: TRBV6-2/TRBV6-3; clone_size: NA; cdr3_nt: TGTGCCAGCAGTTACGCCGGACGGTACGTCACTGAAGCTTTCTTT; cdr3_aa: CASSYAGRYVTEAFF
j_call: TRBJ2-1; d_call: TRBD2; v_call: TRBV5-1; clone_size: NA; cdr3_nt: TGCGCCAGCAGCTTCCTAGCGGGGGTATACAATGAGCAGTTCTTC; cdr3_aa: CASSFLAGVYNEQFF
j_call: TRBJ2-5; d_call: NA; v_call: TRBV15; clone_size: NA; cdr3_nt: TGTGCCACCGGCAGAGAGGACAAGAGTCAAGAGACCCAGTACTTC; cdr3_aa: CATGREDKSQETQYF
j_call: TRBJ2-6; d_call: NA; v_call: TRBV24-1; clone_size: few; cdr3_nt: TGTGCCACCAGTGAATCTTCAGGGATCGGGGCCAACGTCCTGACTTTC; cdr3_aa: CATSESSGIGANVLTF
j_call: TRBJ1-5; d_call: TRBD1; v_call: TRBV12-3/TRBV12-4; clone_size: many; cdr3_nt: TGTGCCAGCAGTTGGGGGGGGACAGGGGGCTTCAATCAGCCCCAGCATTTT; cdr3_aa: CASSWGGTGGFNQPQHF
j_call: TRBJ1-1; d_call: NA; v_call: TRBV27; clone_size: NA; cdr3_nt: TGTGCCAGCAGTTTATGGGTGGGCACTGAAGCTTTCTTT; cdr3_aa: CASSLWVGTEAFF
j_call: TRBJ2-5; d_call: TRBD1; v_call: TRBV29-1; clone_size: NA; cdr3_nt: TGCAGCGTTGAGGGACAGGGGGAAGCTAGATGGTACTTC; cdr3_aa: CSVEGQGEARWYF
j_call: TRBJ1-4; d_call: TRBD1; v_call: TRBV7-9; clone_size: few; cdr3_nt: TGTGCCAGCAGGGGACAGGGGCATGAAAAACTGTTTTTT; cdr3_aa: CASRGQGHEKLFF
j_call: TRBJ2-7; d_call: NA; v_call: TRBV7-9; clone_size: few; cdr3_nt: TGTGCCAGCAGCTCAAAAAGGGGGGGGGAGAACTACGAGCAGTACTTC; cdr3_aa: CASSSKRGGENYEQYF
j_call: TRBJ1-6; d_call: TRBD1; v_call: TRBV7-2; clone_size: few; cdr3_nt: TGTGCCAGCAGCTCGAGGAAGCGGAATGACAGGGACCTCCACTTT; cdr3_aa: CASSSRKRNDRDLHF
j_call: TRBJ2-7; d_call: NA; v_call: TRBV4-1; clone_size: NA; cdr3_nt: TGCGCCAGCAGCCGGTTCCGGGACGAGGTCTCCGAGCAGTACTTC; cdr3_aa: CASSRFRDEVSEQYF
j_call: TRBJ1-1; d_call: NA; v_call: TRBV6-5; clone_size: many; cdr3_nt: TGTGCCAGCAGTTACTCACCAGGGGCCAACACTGAAGCTTTCTTT; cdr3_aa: CASSYSPGANTEAFF
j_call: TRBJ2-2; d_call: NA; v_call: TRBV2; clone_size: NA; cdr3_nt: TGTGCCAGCAGTGATAGGATGAACACCGGGGAGCTGTTTTTT; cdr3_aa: CASSDRMNTGELFF
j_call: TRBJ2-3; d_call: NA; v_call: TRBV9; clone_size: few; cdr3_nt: TGTGCCAGCAGCGTAGCCAAGGATACGCAGTATTTT; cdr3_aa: CASSVAKDTQYF
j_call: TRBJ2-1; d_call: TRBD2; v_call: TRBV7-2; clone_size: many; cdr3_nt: TGTGCCAGCAGCTTGAGGGCTAGCGGTCTTGTAGATGAGCAGTTCTTC; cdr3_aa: CASSLRASGLVDEQFF
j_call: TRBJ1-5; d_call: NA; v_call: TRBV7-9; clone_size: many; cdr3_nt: TGTGCCAGCAGCTTTACGGCTAGCAATCAGCCCCAGCATTTT; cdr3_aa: CASSFTASNQPQHF
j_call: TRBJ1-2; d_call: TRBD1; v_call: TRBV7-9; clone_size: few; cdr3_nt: TGTGCCAGCACCGGGACAGGGGGCCTCTATGGCTACACCTTC; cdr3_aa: CASTGTGGLYGYTF
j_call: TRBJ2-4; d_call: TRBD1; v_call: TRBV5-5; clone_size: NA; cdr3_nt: TGTGCCAGCAGCCGAGCAGGGACAGAAAACATTCAGTACTTC; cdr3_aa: CASSRAGTENIQYF
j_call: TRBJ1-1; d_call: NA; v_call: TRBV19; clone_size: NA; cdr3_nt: TGTGCCAGTAGTATAGATCCGGGTTATCGGACTGAAGCTTTCTTT; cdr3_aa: CASSIDPGYRTEAFF
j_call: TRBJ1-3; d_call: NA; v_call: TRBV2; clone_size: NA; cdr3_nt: TGTGCCAGCAGTGAATTTAATGGACCTCCGTTACAGCCTGGAAACACCATATATTTT; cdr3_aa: CASSEFNGPPLQPGNTIYF
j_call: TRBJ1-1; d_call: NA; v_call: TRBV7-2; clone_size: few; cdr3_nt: TGTGCCAGCTGCGAGTGGGCGAACACTGAAGCTTTCTTT; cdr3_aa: CASCEWANTEAFF
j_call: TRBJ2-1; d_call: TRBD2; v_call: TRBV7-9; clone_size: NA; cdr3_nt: TGTGCCAGCAGCTTCCCTAAAACTAGCGGGGGCCCCTACAATGAGCAGTTCTTC; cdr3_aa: CASSFPKTSGGPYNEQFF
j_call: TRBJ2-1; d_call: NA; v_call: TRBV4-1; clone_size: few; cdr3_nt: TGCGCCAGCAGCGAATACAGGGAAACGGAGCAGTTCTTC; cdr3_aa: CASSEYRETEQFF
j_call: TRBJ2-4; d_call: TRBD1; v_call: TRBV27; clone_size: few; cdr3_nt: TGTGCCAGCAGTTCCCCGGGACAGGGGATGGCGGGGGGTACCTCCAAAAACATTCAGTACTTC; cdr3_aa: CASSSPGQGMAGGTSKNIQYF
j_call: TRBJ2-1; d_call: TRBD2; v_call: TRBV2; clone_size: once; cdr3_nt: TGTACCAGCAGTCTTGGACTAGTGGGGTGGAATGAGCAGTTCTTC; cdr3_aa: CTSSLGLVGWNEQFF
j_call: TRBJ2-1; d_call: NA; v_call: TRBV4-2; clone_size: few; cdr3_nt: TGTGCCAGCAGCCAAGATGGGGACGAGGGATACAATGAGCAGTTCTTC; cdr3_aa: CASSQDGDEGYNEQFF
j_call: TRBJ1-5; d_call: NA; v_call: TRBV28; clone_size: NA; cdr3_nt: TGTGCCAGCAGCCCCGACAGGTACGGTCAGCCCCAGCATTTT; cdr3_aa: CASSPDRYGQPQHF
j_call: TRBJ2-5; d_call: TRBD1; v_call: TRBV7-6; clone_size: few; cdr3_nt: TGTGCCAGCAGCCCAAGTGGTAACAGGGGATATGAGACCCAGTACTTC; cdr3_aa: CASSPSGNRGYETQYF
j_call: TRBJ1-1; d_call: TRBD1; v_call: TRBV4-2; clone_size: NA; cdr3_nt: TGTGCCAGCAGCCAAGATTCGAGAGGGGGCATCACTGAAGCTTTCTTT; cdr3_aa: CASSQDSRGGITEAFF
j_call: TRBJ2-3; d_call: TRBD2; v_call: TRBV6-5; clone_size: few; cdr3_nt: TGTGCCAGCAGTTACTTAGGGACTAGCGGAACTAGCACAGATACGCAGTATTTT; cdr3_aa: CASSYLGTSGTSTDTQYF